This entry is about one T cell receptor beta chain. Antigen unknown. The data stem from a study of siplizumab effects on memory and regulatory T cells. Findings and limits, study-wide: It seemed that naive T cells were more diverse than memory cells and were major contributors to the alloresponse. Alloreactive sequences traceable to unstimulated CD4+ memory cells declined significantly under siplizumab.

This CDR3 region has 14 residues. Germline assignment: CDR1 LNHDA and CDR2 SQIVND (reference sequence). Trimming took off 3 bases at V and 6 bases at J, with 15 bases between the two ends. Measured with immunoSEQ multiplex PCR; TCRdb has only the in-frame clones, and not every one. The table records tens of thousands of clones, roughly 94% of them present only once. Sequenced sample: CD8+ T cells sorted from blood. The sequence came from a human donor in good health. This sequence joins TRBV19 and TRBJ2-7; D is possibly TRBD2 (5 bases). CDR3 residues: CASSIGSGLTEQYF. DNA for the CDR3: TGTGCCAGTAGTATCGGCAGCGGTCTAACCGAGCAGTACTTC. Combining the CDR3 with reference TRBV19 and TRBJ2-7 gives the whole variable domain DGGITQSPKYLFRKEGQNVTLSCEQNLNHDAMYWYRQDPGQGLRLIYYSQIVNDFQKGDIAEGYSVSREKKESFPLTVTSAQKNPTAFYLCASSIGSGLTEQYFGPGTRLTVT.